The subject of this entry is one T cell receptor (beta chain). Authors' analysis steps: Amplified reference gene primers provided the basis for estimating nucleated cell counts. Produced via immunoSEQ multiplex PCR; TCRdb's table is partial and in-frame only. The V and J calls and clone size come from that table; D and trimming were worked out from the DNA. This table holds about 220,000 clones, 82% found once. The data are from a study of blood T cell repertoires in COVID-19. Study in general: Whether acute or convalescent, the COVID-19 samples came from the United States, Italy and Spain. In each case, the material was cDNA or gDNA derived from T cells, B-cell-depleted T cells, or PBMCs.

CDR1 is LNHDA, CDR2 SQIVND, per germline (reference sequence). CDR3 length equals 12 residues. Trimming pared 5 bases from V and 8 bases from J, leaving 12 bases between. The rearrangement joins TRBV19 to TRBJ1-2; no firm D call. The sample was peripheral blood. This clonotype was sampled from a woman aged 80 or over with acute or convalescent COVID-19. CDR3 sequence reads: CASSGALEGYTF. The CDR3 DNA reads TGTGCCAGTAGTGGAGCTTTGGAGGGCTACACCTTC.